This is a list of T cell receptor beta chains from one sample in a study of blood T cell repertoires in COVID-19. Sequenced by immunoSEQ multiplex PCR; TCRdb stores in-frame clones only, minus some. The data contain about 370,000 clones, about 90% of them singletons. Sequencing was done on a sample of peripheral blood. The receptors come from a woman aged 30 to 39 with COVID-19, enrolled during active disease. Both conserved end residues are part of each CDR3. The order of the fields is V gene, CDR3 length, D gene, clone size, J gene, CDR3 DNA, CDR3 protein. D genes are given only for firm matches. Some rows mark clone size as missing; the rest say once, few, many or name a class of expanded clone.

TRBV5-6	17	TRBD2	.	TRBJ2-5	TGTGCCAGCAGCTTCACGGGACTAGCGGGTTCGAGAGAGACCCAGTACTTC	CASSFTGLAGSRETQYF
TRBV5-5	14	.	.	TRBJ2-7	TGTGCCAGCAGCTTGGGTCCCGGCTCCTACGAGCAGTACTTC	CASSLGPGSYEQYF
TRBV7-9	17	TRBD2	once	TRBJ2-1	TGTGCCAGCAGCCCAATCCAAGCGGGAGGGGCCGGCAATGAGCAGTTCTTC	CASSPIQAGGAGNEQFF
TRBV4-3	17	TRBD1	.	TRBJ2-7	TGCGCCAGCAGCCAGGCGCTCCCGGGACAGGTACCCGACGAGCAGTACTTC	CASSQALPGQVPDEQYF
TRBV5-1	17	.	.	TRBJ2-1	TGCGCCAGCAGCTTGGAGTCCAGCGGGCACCCAATGGGGGAGCAGTTCTTC	CASSLESSGHPMGEQFF
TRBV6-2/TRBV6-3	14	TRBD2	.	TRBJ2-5	TGTGCCAGCAGTACCCTCCGGGGGACTAGCGACCAGTACTTC	CASSTLRGTSDQYF
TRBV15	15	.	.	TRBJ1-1	TGTGCCACCAGCAGCATGGGACAAGTGAACACTGAAGCTTTCTTT	CATSSMGQVNTEAFF
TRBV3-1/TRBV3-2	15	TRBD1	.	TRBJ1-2	TGTGCCAGCAGCCGGGACATGACAGGGGTCTATGGCTACACCTTC	CASSRDMTGVYGYTF
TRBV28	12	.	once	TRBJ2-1	TGTGCCAGCAGTCCATCCAGGAATGAGCAGTTCTTC	CASSPSRNEQFF
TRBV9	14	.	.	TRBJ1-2	TGTGCCAGCACCGGGGGGGCCCCCTCCTATGGCTACACCTTC	CASTGGAPSYGYTF
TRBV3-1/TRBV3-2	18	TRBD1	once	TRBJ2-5	TGTGCCAGCAGCCAAGAGCGGGACAGGGGCCAGCTTCGGGAGACCCAGTACTTC	CASSQERDRGQLRETQYF
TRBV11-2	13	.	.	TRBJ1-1	TGTGCCAGCAGCTCGAACCAGGGCACTGAAGCTTTCTTT	CASSSNQGTEAFF
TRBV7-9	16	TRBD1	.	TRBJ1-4	TGTGCCAGCAGCCCGATTAACAGGGGTGCTAATGAAAAACTGTTTTTT	CASSPINRGANEKLFF
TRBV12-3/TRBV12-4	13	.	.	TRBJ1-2	TGTGCCAGCAGTCCGATAGGGGGTTATGGCTACACCTTC	CASSPIGGYGYTF
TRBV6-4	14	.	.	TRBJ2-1	TGTGCCAGCAGTGACTCTGGGGGGTACAATGAGCAGTTCTTC	CASSDSGGYNEQFF
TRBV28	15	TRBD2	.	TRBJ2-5	TGTGCCAGCAGTTTACCGGGGGGGGCGTTGGAGACCCAGTACTTC	CASSLPGGALETQYF
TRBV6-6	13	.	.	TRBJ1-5	TGTGCCAGCGGAGAGGACAGTCGTCAGCCCCAGCATTTT	CASGEDSRQPQHF